This TCR beta chain was documented in a study of T cells expressing NK-cell markers. Across the whole study: Sequenced donors, eight in total, included seven who were HCMV-seropositive and one who was seronegative. General observations from the study: CD8+ T cells in over five donors included dominant NKG2C+ clonotypes at about 1.0-8%. Whether expanded NKG2C+ T cell clones were HCMV-specific remained unclear.

The CDR3 is 15 residues long. Germline V gene lookup returns CDR1 SGHRS and CDR2 YFSETQ. With respect to this clonotype: No antigen is known for it.

Making the TCR beta cDNA relied on 5'RACE template switching with UMIs. Reprocessing the 5' RACE reads, TCRdb reports a single entry for every CDR3 protein and omits DNA. This sample's clone table lists 120,000 to 150,000 distinct CDR3 sequences. The chain joins TRBV5-1 to TRBJ2-1. The clonotype comes from a man between 18 and 29 years old in good health. The sample comprised blood T cells: a sorted CD56 or NKG2C T cell subset, CD4+ or CD8+ T cells, or bulk PBMC T cells (not recorded which). CDR3 sequence reads: CASSFLSETRNEQFF.